Listed below are T cell receptor beta chains from one sample, sequenced in a study of Ad26.COV2.S vaccination and SARS-CoV-2 variants. The data were produced by immunoSEQ multiplex PCR, yet TCRdb's version contains in-frame clones alone and is incomplete. The sample comprises around 400,000 clones, about 93% of which are singletons, and about 12% rests with the top ten. Specimen: peripheral blood, collected in a trial of Ad26.COV2.S vaccine versus placebo. The receptors stem from a person between 18 and 65 years old who received the Ad26.COV2.S COVID-19 vaccine or a placebo. The CDR3 runs from the conserved cysteine through the conserved F or W. The order of the fields is V gene, clone size, J gene, D gene, CDR3 DNA, CDR3 protein. The D gene is left open where the match is weak. Clone size, where shown, is once, few, many, or a class for clones that have expanded.

V gene: TRBV7-9
clone size: NA
J gene: TRBJ2-3
D gene: TRBD1
CDR3 DNA: TGTGCCAGCAGCCCCCGGGACAGAGCCACAGATACGCAGTATTTT
CDR3 protein: CASSPRDRATDTQYF

V gene: TRBV19
clone size: NA
J gene: TRBJ1-6
D gene: TRBD1
CDR3 DNA: TGTGCCAGTAGTCCCAATGAGGGACAGGGTACCTCACCCCTCCACTTT
CDR3 protein: CASSPNEGQGTSPLHF

V gene: TRBV4-1
clone size: NA
J gene: TRBJ1-5
D gene: TRBD1
CDR3 DNA: TGCGCCAGCAGCCGACAGGGTACGAATCAGCCCCAGCATTTT
CDR3 protein: CASSRQGTNQPQHF

V gene: TRBV5-1
clone size: NA
J gene: TRBJ1-1
D gene: TRBD1
CDR3 DNA: TGCGCCAGCAGCTTGGCGCGCGGACAGGGGAGCACTGAAGCTTTCTTT
CDR3 protein: CASSLARGQGSTEAFF

V gene: TRBV5-1
clone size: NA
J gene: TRBJ2-2
D gene: NA
CDR3 DNA: TGCGCCAGCAGCCTGGGCCCGGGAGCGAACACCGGGGAGCTGTTTTTT
CDR3 protein: CASSLGPGANTGELFF

V gene: TRBV7-9
clone size: NA
J gene: TRBJ1-2
D gene: NA
CDR3 DNA: TGTGCCAGCAGCGAGGGGGAGGGGAACTATGGCTACACCTTC
CDR3 protein: CASSEGEGNYGYTF

V gene: TRBV6-5
clone size: NA
J gene: TRBJ1-3
D gene: TRBD1
CDR3 DNA: TGTGCCAGCAGTTACATGACAGGGGGCTCTGGAAACACCATATATTTT
CDR3 protein: CASSYMTGGSGNTIYF

V gene: TRBV2
clone size: NA
J gene: TRBJ2-6
D gene: NA
CDR3 DNA: TGTGCCAGCAGTTACGGGAGACACGTCCTGACTTTC
CDR3 protein: CASSYGRHVLTF

V gene: TRBV30
clone size: NA
J gene: TRBJ2-1
D gene: NA
CDR3 DNA: TGTGCCTGGAGTAAGATCTCCTACAATGAGCAGTTCTTC
CDR3 protein: CAWSKISYNEQFF

V gene: TRBV12-3/TRBV12-4
clone size: NA
J gene: TRBJ1-6
D gene: NA
CDR3 DNA: TGTGCCAGCAGAGACAGAAGAGATTCACCCCTCCACTTT
CDR3 protein: CASRDRRDSPLHF

V gene: TRBV10-3
clone size: NA
J gene: TRBJ1-1
D gene: TRBD1
CDR3 DNA: TGTGCCATCAGACCGACAGGGATGAACACTGAAGCTTTCTTT
CDR3 protein: CAIRPTGMNTEAFF

V gene: TRBV7-9
clone size: NA
J gene: TRBJ2-7
D gene: TRBD1
CDR3 DNA: TGTGCCAGCATGATAGACAGGGACTACGAGCAGTACTTC
CDR3 protein: CASMIDRDYEQYF

V gene: TRBV6-2/TRBV6-3
clone size: NA
J gene: TRBJ2-3
D gene: NA
CDR3 DNA: TGTGCCAGCAGCCGCGAATGGGGCACAGATACGCAGTATTTT
CDR3 protein: CASSREWGTDTQYF

V gene: TRBV5-1
clone size: NA
J gene: TRBJ1-1
D gene: TRBD1
CDR3 DNA: TGCGCCAGCAGTTATCTCAGGGGGCCGGGCACTGAAGCTTTCTTT
CDR3 protein: CASSYLRGPGTEAFF

V gene: TRBV7-2
clone size: NA
J gene: TRBJ2-3
D gene: TRBD2
CDR3 DNA: TGTGCCAGCTTCGGACCAAGCGGGAAAAGCACAGATACGCAGTATTTT
CDR3 protein: CASFGPSGKSTDTQYF

V gene: TRBV27
clone size: NA
J gene: TRBJ2-7
D gene: TRBD1
CDR3 DNA: TGTGCCAGCAGTTTAGCCGGGACAGGCGAATTAGGCTACGAGCAGTACTTC
CDR3 protein: CASSLAGTGELGYEQYF

V gene: TRBV9
clone size: NA
J gene: TRBJ1-5
D gene: TRBD1
CDR3 DNA: TGTGCCAGCAGCCAAGGACAGGGCAATCAGCCCCAGCATTTT
CDR3 protein: CASSQGQGNQPQHF

V gene: TRBV5-1
clone size: NA
J gene: TRBJ2-7
D gene: NA
CDR3 DNA: TGCGCCAGCAATCGAGGGGGAGGTGGGGACTCCTACGAGCAGTACTTC
CDR3 protein: CASNRGGGGDSYEQYF

V gene: TRBV25-1
clone size: NA
J gene: TRBJ2-2
D gene: NA
CDR3 DNA: TGTGCCAGCAGTGGCGCACCGGGGTCCGGGACCGGGGAGCTGTTTTTT
CDR3 protein: CASSGAPGSGTGELFF

V gene: TRBV11-2
clone size: NA
J gene: TRBJ1-2
D gene: TRBD1
CDR3 DNA: TGTGCCAGCAGTTATGGACAGGGGGATGGCTACACCTTC
CDR3 protein: CASSYGQGDGYTF

V gene: TRBV7-9
clone size: NA
J gene: TRBJ1-2
D gene: NA
CDR3 DNA: TGTGCCAGCAGCTTTGCTGATTATGGCTACACCTTC
CDR3 protein: CASSFADYGYTF

V gene: TRBV19
clone size: NA
J gene: TRBJ2-1
D gene: TRBD2
CDR3 DNA: TGTGCCAGTAGTACCATTTTGGGAGGGTATAATGAGCAGTTCTTC
CDR3 protein: CASSTILGGYNEQFF

V gene: TRBV7-9
clone size: NA
J gene: TRBJ2-6
D gene: NA
CDR3 DNA: TGTGCCAGCAGTCAATTACAGGAATCTGGGGCCAACGTCCTGACTTTC
CDR3 protein: CASSQLQESGANVLTF

V gene: TRBV6-2/TRBV6-3
clone size: NA
J gene: TRBJ2-7
D gene: TRBD2
CDR3 DNA: TGTGCCAGCAGTTACGGGGCTAGCGGGCCCTACGAGCAGTACTTC
CDR3 protein: CASSYGASGPYEQYF

V gene: TRBV5-6
clone size: few
J gene: TRBJ1-4
D gene: NA
CDR3 DNA: TGTGCCAGCAGCTTTTATACGGAAACTAGAGGTGAAAAACTGTTTTTT
CDR3 protein: CASSFYTETRGEKLFF

V gene: TRBV19
clone size: NA
J gene: TRBJ2-3
D gene: NA
CDR3 DNA: TGTGCCAGTACCGGCCAGGGAAAAAACACAGATACGCAGTATTTT
CDR3 protein: CASTGQGKNTDTQYF

V gene: TRBV18
clone size: NA
J gene: TRBJ2-1
D gene: TRBD2
CDR3 DNA: TGTGCCAGCGGACGACTAGCGGGAGGGCCCGTGCTTGGCAATGAGCAGTTCTTC
CDR3 protein: CASGRLAGGPVLGNEQFF